Listed below are T cell receptor beta chains from one sample, sequenced in a study of T cell responses to AZD1222 COVID-19 vaccine. The data were produced by immunoSEQ multiplex PCR, yet TCRdb's version contains in-frame clones alone and is incomplete. The sample shows around 130,000 clones, over 75% of them seen only once. The sequenced sample was peripheral blood, obtained on day 0 of AZD1222 vaccination. Source of these receptors: an adult in good health. CDR3s include the opening cysteine and the closing phenylalanine or tryptophan. D genes are given only for firm matches. A clone size is listed for some rows: how often the clone was seen (once, few, many), or a class if it is expanded.

v_gene	len	j_gene	d_gene	abundance	CDR3aa	CDR3nt
TRBV15	16	TRBJ2-3	TRBD2	-	CATSRAGGERADTQYF	TGTGCCACCAGCAGAGCGGGGGGTGAGAGAGCAGATACGCAGTATTTT
TRBV10-1	14	TRBJ2-5	-	-	CASSPDQFQETQYF	TGCGCCAGCAGTCCCGACCAATTCCAAGAGACCCAGTACTTC
TRBV6-4	14	TRBJ2-2	-	-	CASRREVNTGELFF	TGTGCCAGCAGGAGGGAGGTTAACACCGGGGAGCTGTTTTTT
TRBV7-6	15	TRBJ1-1	-	few	CASSLGRRVSTEAFF	TGTGCCAGCAGCTTAGGTCGGCGCGTAAGCACTGAAGCTTTCTTT
TRBV7-9	15	TRBJ2-2	-	-	CASSFRELNTGELFF	TGTGCCAGCAGCTTTAGGGAATTAAACACCGGGGAGCTGTTTTTT
TRBV5-1	15	TRBJ1-3	-	-	CASAPRVGGGNTIYF	TGCGCCAGCGCGCCCCGAGTAGGGGGAGGAAACACCATATATTTT
TRBV5-1	14	TRBJ2-1	-	-	CATQRGGSNNEQFF	TGCGCCACCCAGAGGGGGGGATCGAACAATGAGCAGTTCTTC
TRBV3-1/TRBV3-2	12	TRBJ1-1	-	once	CASSPWGSEAFF	TGTGCCAGCAGCCCATGGGGGTCTGAAGCTTTCTTT
TRBV27	13	TRBJ1-1	-	-	CASSLKGNTEAFF	TGTGCCAGCAGTTTAAAAGGGAACACTGAAGCTTTCTTT
TRBV6-4	14	TRBJ1-2	-	-	CASSERGGGYGYTF	TGTGCCAGCAGTGAGAGAGGGGGAGGATATGGCTACACCTTC
TRBV7-3	16	TRBJ2-1	-	-	CASSPQAGEPYNEQFF	TGTGCCAGCAGCCCACAGGCGGGCGAACCCTACAATGAGCAGTTCTTC
TRBV7-2	14	TRBJ1-4	-	-	CASSAGQDREKLFF	TGTGCCAGCAGCGCAGGCCAGGATCGGGAAAAACTGTTTTTT
TRBV3-1/TRBV3-2	15	TRBJ1-1	-	-	CASSQGGGGGTEAFF	TGTGCCAGCAGCCAAGGGGGTGGGGGTGGCACTGAAGCTTTCTTT
TRBV7-8	15	TRBJ1-6	-	-	CASSLLEGPGSPLHF	TGTGCCAGCAGCTTATTAGAGGGACCAGGATCACCCCTCCACTTT
TRBV7-9	12	TRBJ1-6	-	-	CASSFLTSPLHF	TGTGCCAGCAGTTTCCTTACTTCACCCCTCCACTTT
TRBV19	16	TRBJ1-1	-	-	CASTEGRTPISPEAFF	TGTGCCAGTACGGAGGGACGGACCCCAATATCTCCTGAAGCTTTCTTT
TRBV19	16	TRBJ2-3	TRBD2	-	CASSPTLAGVGDTQYF	TGTGCCAGTAGTCCTACCCTAGCGGGAGTGGGAGATACGCAGTATTTT
TRBV30	14	TRBJ1-5	-	-	CAWTSSGYNQPQHF	TGTGCCTGGACGTCCTCAGGGTACAATCAGCCCCAGCATTTT
TRBV2	14	TRBJ1-2	-	-	CASSEGGRLYGYTF	TGTGCCAGCAGTGAAGGGGGGCGCCTTTATGGCTACACCTTC
TRBV6-5	14	TRBJ2-5	TRBD1	-	CATEKYRGPETQYF	TGTGCCACCGAAAAATACAGGGGGCCAGAGACCCAGTACTTC
TRBV5-1	15	TRBJ2-6	-	-	CASSSTYSGANVLTF	TGCGCCAGCAGCTCTACCTATTCTGGGGCCAACGTCCTGACTTTC
TRBV3-1/TRBV3-2	15	TRBJ1-4	TRBD1	-	CASSPPGQAYEKLFF	TGTGCCAGCAGCCCCCCGGGACAGGCATACGAAAAACTGTTTTTT
TRBV5-1	14	TRBJ2-7	TRBD1	-	CASSPKLQGYEQYF	TGCGCCAGCAGCCCAAAGCTACAGGGGTACGAGCAGTACTTC
TRBV3-1/TRBV3-2	12	TRBJ2-7	-	-	CASSQAMGEQYF	TGTGCCAGCAGCCAAGCGATGGGAGAGCAGTACTTC
TRBV24-1	15	TRBJ2-3	-	-	CATSDPDWDTDTQYF	TGTGCCACCAGTGACCCAGACTGGGACACAGATACGCAGTATTTT
TRBV7-2	14	TRBJ2-2	TRBD2	-	CASSSTGGTGELFF	TGTGCCAGCAGCTCGACGGGGGGCACCGGGGAGCTGTTTTTT
TRBV30	15	TRBJ1-2	-	-	CAWSVMLGGPRGYTF	TGTGCCTGGAGTGTCATGCTGGGCGGACCCCGAGGCTACACCTTC
TRBV5-6	11	TRBJ2-7	-	-	CASSWRREQYF	TGTGCCAGCAGCTGGAGGCGAGAGCAGTACTTC
TRBV29-1	10	TRBJ1-1	-	-	CSVQNTEAFF	TGCAGCGTTCAAAACACTGAAGCTTTCTTT
TRBV27	13	TRBJ1-4	-	-	CASSFDKREKLFF	TGTGCCAGCAGTTTCGACAAACGGGAAAAACTGTTTTTT
TRBV11-3	13	TRBJ1-2	-	-	CASSPGTSYGYTF	TGTGCCAGCAGCCCCGGGACAAGCTATGGCTACACCTTC
TRBV9	13	TRBJ2-3	-	few	CASGLKYTDTQYF	TGTGCCAGCGGACTTAAGTACACAGATACGCAGTATTTT
TRBV7-4	15	TRBJ1-1	-	-	CASSLVEGMNTEAFF	TGTGCCAGCAGCTTAGTTGAGGGTATGAACACTGAAGCTTTCTTT
TRBV27	13	TRBJ1-2	-	-	CASSFSSDYGYTF	TGTGCCAGCAGTTTCAGTTCGGACTATGGCTACACCTTC
TRBV24-1	16	TRBJ2-1	TRBD2	-	CATSDQQRGAYNEQFF	TGTGCCACCAGTGATCAACAGCGGGGGGCTTACAATGAGCAGTTCTTC
TRBV5-4	16	TRBJ1-1	-	-	CASSLGVGGFNTEAFF	TGTGCCAGCAGCTTGGGGGTAGGGGGATTCAACACTGAAGCTTTCTTT
TRBV24-1	14	TRBJ1-5	-	-	CATSDPYSNQPQHF	TGTGCCACCAGTGACCCATATAGCAATCAGCCCCAGCATTTT
TRBV7-2	18	TRBJ2-1	TRBD2	-	CASSLVSVTSGGPGVLFF	TGTGCCAGCAGCTTAGTCTCCGTGACTAGCGGGGGGCCCGGGGTTTTGTTCTTC
TRBV6-4	15	TRBJ2-3	-	-	CASSVDRLPTDTQYF	TGTGCCAGCAGTGTCGACAGGCTTCCCACAGATACGCAGTATTTT
TRBV6-5	13	TRBJ1-2	TRBD1	-	CASSPRTGAGYTF	TGTGCCAGCAGTCCCAGGACAGGGGCCGGCTACACCTTC
TRBV19	16	TRBJ1-5	-	-	CASSIPGTPAANPQHF	TGTGCCAGTAGTATACCGGGGACACCTGCGGCGAACCCCCAGCATTTT
TRBV24-1	12	TRBJ1-1	-	-	CATSLGGDVAFF	TGTGCCACCAGTTTGGGGGGGGATGTAGCTTTCTTT
TRBV20-1	11	TRBJ1-1	-	-	CSAKGWAEAFF	TGCAGTGCTAAGGGGTGGGCTGAAGCTTTCTTT
TRBV7-3	15	TRBJ2-2	-	few	CASSLQSGVPGELFF	TGTGCCAGCAGCTTACAATCCGGGGTACCCGGGGAGCTGTTTTTT
TRBV6-6	16	TRBJ1-6	-	-	CASRAPGRGNNSPLHF	TGTGCCAGCAGAGCGCCTGGCCGCGGGAATAATTCACCCCTCCACTTT